Shown below are 28 T cell receptor beta chains from a single sample sequenced in a study of STAT5B mutations in CD4+ large granular lymphocyte leukemia. Generated by immunoSEQ multiplex PCR, the TCRdb table keeps only in-frame clones and is missing some. The sample lists about 28,000 clones; more than 60% were seen once. Sequences were obtained from CD4+ T cells from blood buffy coats. These receptors originate from a human donor in good health.

V and J are TRBV7-9 and TRBJ1-3; D unclear. This CDR3 is built from 13 residues. Germline V gene lookup returns CDR1 SEHNR and CDR2 FQNEAQ (reference sequence). Trimming cost V 3 bases and J 4 bases, with 7 bases left between them. CDR3 nucleotide sequence: TGTGCCAGCAGCTTTACGACCGGAAACACCATATATTTT. Its protein product is CASSFTTGNTIYF.

The rearrangement uses TRBV7-2 and TRBJ2-5; TRBD2 is a possible D gene (7 bases). The closer fit of TRBJ2-7 to the DNA end suggests the J call may be wrong. CDR1 is SGHTA and CDR2 is FQGNSA in the germline V gene. The CDR3 has 15 residues. CDR3 DNA sequence: TGTGCCAGCAGCAAAGGGGGGCGGGGGTACTACGAGCAGTACTTC. Its translation is CASSKGGRGYYEQYF.

The gene calls are TRBV5-1 and TRBJ1-5; 10 bases map to TRBD1. Germline CDR1 and CDR2: SGHRS and YFSETQ. The CDR3 loop spans 14 amino acids. Losses at the gene ends were 4 bases for V and 4 bases for J; bases not matched to a gene: 2. In nucleotides, the CDR3 is TGCGCCAGCAGCCCGGGACAGGGGAATCAGCCCCAGCATTTT. Translation: CASSPGQGNQPQHF.

This chain joins TRBV5-1 and TRBJ2-4; the D gene could be TRBD1 or TRBD2 (5 bases each). V dropped 0 bases and J dropped 3 bases, with 16 bases sitting between them. CDR3 length: 17 amino acids. CDR1 and CDR2 from the germline V gene are SGHRS and YFSETQ. The CDR3 protein is CASSLAGLAGGKNIQYF. Here the CDR3 DNA reads TGCGCCAGCAGCTTGGCGGGGCTAGCTGGCGGCAAAAACATTCAGTACTTC.

This chain joins TRBV19 and TRBJ1-5; 7 nucleotides agree with TRBD1. V trimming: 7 bases; J trimming: 11 bases; junction bases outside the gene matches: 2. CDR3 length: 10 amino acids. Germline CDR1 and CDR2: LNHDA and SQIVND (reference sequence). As DNA, the CDR3 is TGTGCCAGTACCGGACAGGCCCAGCATTTT. Its translation: CASTGQAQHF.

This chain joins TRBV6-5 and TRBJ2-3, with 8 bases identical to TRBD2. Germline values: CDR1 MNHEY, CDR2 SVGAGI. J gave up 1 base and V 5 bases, and 2 bases lay outside the gene matches. This CDR3 region has 14 residues. The CDR3 DNA sequence: TGTGCCAGCAGTGGGGGACTAGGCACAGATACGCAGTATTTT. Residues: CASSGGLGTDTQYF.

The chain has TRBV5-1 and TRBJ1-4, with 7 bases that match TRBD1. Germline V gene data show CDR1 as SGHRS and CDR2 as YFSETQ. Trimming cost V 4 bases and J 8 bases; bases outside gene matches: 11. The CDR3 is 15 amino acids. CDR3 nucleotides: TGCGCCAGCAGCAGTACGGGACAGTCTCTCGAAAAACTGTTTTTT. Translating it yields CASSSTGQSLEKLFF.

The chain links TRBV2 to TRBJ2-5; the match to TRBD1 covers 7 bases. After removal of 6 bases from V and 0 bases from J, the junction contained 4 bases not matched to a gene. The CDR3 spans 14 residues. In germline, CDR1 is SNHLY, CDR2 FYNNEI. As DNA, the CDR3 is TGTGCCAGCAGAGACGACAGGGACCAAGAGACCCAGTACTTC. Translating it yields CASRDDRDQETQYF. Using reference TRBV2 and TRBJ2-5 for the parts outside the CDR3, the full variable domain is EPEVTQTPSHQVTQMGQEVILRCVPISNHLYFYWYRQILGQKVEFLVSFYNNEISEKSEIFDDQFSVERPDGSNFTLKIRSTKLEDSAMYFCASRDDRDQETQYFGPGTRLLVL.

This sequence joins TRBV15 and TRBJ1-1; D is ambiguous. Trimming shortened V by 5 bases and J by 6 bases, and 10 bases separated the two germline ends. This CDR3 region has 12 residues. CDR1 is LNHNV and CDR2 is YYDKDF in the germline V gene (reference sequence). CDR3 loop: CATSWGRAEAFF. The CDR3 DNA reads as TGTGCCACCAGCTGGGGTCGCGCTGAAGCTTTCTTT.

A few counts support this clone. This chain links TRBV29-1 with TRBJ1-4, with D perhaps matching TRBD1 (5 bases). V was trimmed by 6 bases and J by 5 bases, leaving 10 bases between them. The CDR3 extends over 12 amino acids. The germline V gene has CDR1 SQVTM and CDR2 ANQGSEA. The chain's CDR3 is CSVVGANEKLFF. DNA of the CDR3: TGCAGCGTAGTAGGGGCAAATGAAAAACTGTTTTTT. The entire variable domain, with the rest obtained from reference TRBV29-1 and TRBJ1-4, is as follows: SAVISQKPSRDICQRGTSLTIQCQVDSQVTMMFWYRQQPGQSLTLIATANQGSEATYESGFVIDKFPISRPNLTFSTLTVSNMSPEDSSIYLCSVVGANEKLFFGSGTQLSVL.

The V and J genes are TRBV9 and TRBJ2-5; the D gene could be TRBD1 or TRBD2 (5 bases each). The CDR3 contains 18 residues. Germline V gene lookup returns CDR1 SGDLS and CDR2 YYNGEE. The V end lost 0 bases, the J end lost 4 bases, and 22 bases lay between the germline ends. The CDR3 spells CASSVGGFGQGLGETQYF. The DNA for the CDR3 is TGTGCCAGCAGCGTAGGAGGGTTCGGGCAGGGATTAGGAGAGACCCAGTACTTC.

The chain carries TRBV7-9 and TRBJ1-3; possibly TRBD1 for D (5 bases). The CDR3 has 14 amino acids. Germline lookup yields CDR1 SEHNR and CDR2 FQNEAQ (reference sequence). V shed 9 bases and J shed 2 bases, with 14 bases lying between them. This chain's CDR3 is CARQEGAAGNTIYF. As DNA, the CDR3 is TGTGCCAGACAGGAGGGTGCGGCTGGAAACACCATATATTTT.

This clone came up once. The chain has TRBV2 and TRBJ2-7; TRBD1 agrees at 8 bases. This CDR3 region has 16 residues. Germline V gene data show CDR1 as SNHLY and CDR2 as FYNNEI. Trimming at V came to 4 bases and at J to 2 bases, leaving 10 bases not matched to a gene. CDR3 sequence (DNA): TGTGCCAGCAGTGGGCTCCAGGGGGCGGGGCCCTACGAGCAGTACGTC. Translation gives CASSGLQGAGPYEQYV.

The rearrangement links TRBV6-6 to TRBJ1-6, with TRBD1 matching over 10 bases. With V trimmed by 2 bases and J by 10 bases, 2 bases remained unmatched. The CDR3 is 14 residues long. Germline loops: CDR1 MNHNY, CDR2 SVGAGI (reference sequence). CDR3 loop: CASSYADRGSPLHF. The CDR3 DNA sequence: TGTGCCAGCAGTTACGCGGACAGGGGGTCACCCCTCCACTTT.

The J gene is TRBJ1-4, the V gene TRBV6-6; D unresolved. Germline lookup yields CDR1 MNHNY and CDR2 SVGAGI (reference sequence). The CDR3 extends over 11 amino acids. Deletions cut 10 bases from V and 8 bases from J, with 11 bases between. CDR3 loop: CATAFGEKLFF. The CDR3 region has the DNA TGTGCCACTGCGTTTGGGGAAAAACTGTTTTTT.

This clone was picked up one time. The chain links TRBV6-5 to TRBJ2-5, with D uncertain. The CDR3 has 11 amino acids. The V gene lost 11 bases and the J gene lost 4 bases, with 11 bases spanning the gap. Per the germline V gene, CDR1 is MNHEY and CDR2 is SVGAGI. CDR3 region: CAASPRETQYF. The CDR3 nucleotides read TGTGCCGCCTCCCCTCGAGAGACCCAGTACTTC.

V and J are TRBV28 and TRBJ2-7; the D is unclear. The CDR3 spans 14 residues. Germline V gene data show CDR1 as MDHEN and CDR2 as SYDVKM. V was pared by 5 bases and J by 2 bases, with 13 bases between. CDR3 sequence (DNA): TGTGCCAGCAGTCGTGGACGTATGGCCTACGAGCAGTACGTC. Translating it yields CASSRGRMAYEQYV.

This clone was seen once. The V and J genes are TRBV18 and TRBJ2-3; 11 bases line up with TRBD2. The V and J ends lost 5 bases and 0 bases, in that order; junction bases with no gene match: 7. This CDR3 comprises 17 residues. Germline values: CDR1 KGHSH, CDR2 LQKENI. CDR3 in DNA: TGTGCCAGCTCAACAAGACTAGCGGGGATTAGCACAGATACGCAGTATTTT. It encodes CASSTRLAGISTDTQYF.

This chain joins TRBV6-6 and TRBJ2-5; TRBD1 might be the D (6 bases). The CDR3 contains 14 residues. The V gene's germline CDR1 is MNHNY and CDR2 SVGAGI (reference sequence). Trimming stripped 4 bases from V and 2 bases from J, with 11 bases between. The CDR3 here is CASSSRTAQETQYF. CDR3 DNA sequence: TGTGCCAGCAGTTCCAGGACAGCGCAAGAGACCCAGTACTTC.

The gene calls are TRBV21-1 and TRBJ1-3. TRBV21-1 has pseudogene status. The CDR3 sequence is 15 residues long. The CDR3 here is CASSPGPTYGNTIYF. Here the CDR3 DNA reads TGTGCCAGCAGTCCCGGGCCCACATATGGAAACACCATATATTTT.

This rearrangement joins TRBV2 to TRBJ1-1; no reliable D call. The CDR3 is 14 amino acids. Trimming took 4 bases from V and 2 from J, leaving 11 bases between them. Germline V gene lookup returns CDR1 SNHLY and CDR2 FYNNEI. As DNA, the CDR3 is TGTGCCAGCAGTGTGAACAACATTAACACTGAAGCTTTCTTT. Translation: CASSVNNINTEAFF.

V is TRBV9 and J is TRBJ2-1; TRBD2 matches 8 bases. Germline assignment: CDR1 SGDLS and CDR2 YYNGEE. The J segment lost 3 bases and the V segment lost 4 bases, leaving 9 bases of the junction unmatched. CDR3 length: 16 residues. CDR3 sequence reads: CASSRSAGGGYNEQFF. The CDR3 DNA reads TGTGCCAGCAGCCGTTCGGCGGGGGGTGGCTACAATGAGCAGTTCTTC.

The genes are TRBV29-1 and TRBJ1-2, with D maybe TRBD1 (5 bases). The germline V gene encodes CDR1 SQVTM and CDR2 ANQGSEA. CDR3 length equals 11 residues. V lost 8 bases, J lost 6 bases, and 13 bases lay in between. The CDR3 spells CSCGEGDGYTF. CDR3 nucleotide sequence: TGCAGCTGCGGGGAAGGGGATGGCTACACCTTC.

The rearrangement uses TRBV7-9 and TRBJ1-3, with D unresolved. CDR3 size: 15 residues. Trimming removed 7 bases at V and 4 bases at J, with 17 bases between. CDR1 and CDR2 (germline): SEHNR, FQNEAQ (reference sequence). CDR3 amino acids: CASTNLGRVGNTIYF. The DNA of the CDR3 is TGTGCCAGCACCAACTTAGGACGGGTAGGAAACACCATATATTTT. The whole variable domain, remainder taken from reference TRBV7-9 and TRBJ1-3, is DTGVSQNPRHKITKRGQNVTFRCDPISEHNRLYWYRQTLGQGPEFLTYFQNEAQLEKSRLLSDRFSAERPKGSFSTLEIQRTEQGDSAMYLCASTNLGRVGNTIYFGEGSWLTVV.

The chain couples TRBV4-3 to TRBJ1-2; TRBD1 aligns across 7 bases. CDR3 size: 15 residues. Germline CDR1 and CDR2: LGHNA and YSLEER. V shed 3 bases, J shed 4 bases, and the junction held 8 bases outside the gene matches. In DNA, the CDR3 is TGCGCCAGCAGCCATGACCCGACAGGGATCTATGGCTACACCTTC. Protein product: CASSHDPTGIYGYTF.

The chain links TRBV6-5 to TRBJ1-5; no clear D. The ends were cut back, 6 bases at V and 0 bases at J, with 6 bases in the middle. Per the germline V gene, CDR1 is MNHEY and CDR2 is SVGAGI. This CDR3 comprises 13 residues. The CDR3 protein is CASSADSNQPQHF. The CDR3, as DNA: TGTGCCAGCAGCGCCGATAGCAATCAGCCCCAGCATTTT.

The chain has TRBV11-3 and TRBJ2-2; TRBD2 matches 7 bases. The V gene end was trimmed by 5 bases and the J gene end by 6 bases; junction bases not matched to a gene: 9. Germline V gene lookup returns CDR1 SGHNT and CDR2 YENEEA. The CDR3 loop spans 15 amino acids. CDR3 sequence reads: CASSVGLGVAGELFF. The CDR3 region has the DNA TGTGCCAGCAGCGTTGGACTAGGGGTGGCCGGGGAGCTGTTTTTT.

V and J are TRBV28 and TRBJ1-5, with a tentative D call TRBD1 (5 bases). V was trimmed by 4 bases and J by 3 bases, leaving 16 bases between them. The germline CDR1 and CDR2 sequences are MDHEN and SYDVKM. This CDR3 spans 16 amino acids. The CDR3 coding sequence is TGTGCCAGCAGTTCTCGGGACTTGGGGCACAATCAGCCCCAGCATTTT. Translated, it gives CASSSRDLGHNQPQHF.